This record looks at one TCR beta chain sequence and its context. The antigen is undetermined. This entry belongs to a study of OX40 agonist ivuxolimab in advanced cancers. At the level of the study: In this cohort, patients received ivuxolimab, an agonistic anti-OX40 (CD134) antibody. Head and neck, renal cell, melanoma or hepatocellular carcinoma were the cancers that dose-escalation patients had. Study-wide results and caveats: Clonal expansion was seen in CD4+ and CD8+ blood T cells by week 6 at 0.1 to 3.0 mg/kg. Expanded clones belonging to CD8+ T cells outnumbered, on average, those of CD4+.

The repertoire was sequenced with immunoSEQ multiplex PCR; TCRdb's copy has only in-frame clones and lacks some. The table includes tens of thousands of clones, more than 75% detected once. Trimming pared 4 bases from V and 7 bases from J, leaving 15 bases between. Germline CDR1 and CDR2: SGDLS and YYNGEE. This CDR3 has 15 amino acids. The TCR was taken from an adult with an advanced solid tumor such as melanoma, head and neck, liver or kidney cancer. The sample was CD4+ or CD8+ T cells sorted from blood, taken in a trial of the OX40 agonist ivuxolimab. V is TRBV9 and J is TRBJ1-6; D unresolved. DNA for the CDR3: TGTGCCAGCAGCTCACCGACGCACGCGAATTCACCCCTCCACTTT. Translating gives CASSSPTHANSPLHF.